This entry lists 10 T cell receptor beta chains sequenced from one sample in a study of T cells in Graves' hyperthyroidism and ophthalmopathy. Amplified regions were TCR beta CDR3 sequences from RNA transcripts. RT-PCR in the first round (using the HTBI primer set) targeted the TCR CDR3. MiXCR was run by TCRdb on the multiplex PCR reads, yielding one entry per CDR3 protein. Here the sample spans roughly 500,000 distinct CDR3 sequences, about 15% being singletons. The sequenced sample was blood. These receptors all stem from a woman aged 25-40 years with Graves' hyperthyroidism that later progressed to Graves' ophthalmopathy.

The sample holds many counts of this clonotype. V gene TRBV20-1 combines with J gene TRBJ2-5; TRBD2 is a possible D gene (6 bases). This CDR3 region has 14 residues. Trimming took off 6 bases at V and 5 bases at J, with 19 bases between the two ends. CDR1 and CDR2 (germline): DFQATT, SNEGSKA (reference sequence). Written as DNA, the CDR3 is TGCAGTGCGAGTACTGGGACTCCTGGGGAGACCCAGTACTTC. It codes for CSASTGTPGETQYF.

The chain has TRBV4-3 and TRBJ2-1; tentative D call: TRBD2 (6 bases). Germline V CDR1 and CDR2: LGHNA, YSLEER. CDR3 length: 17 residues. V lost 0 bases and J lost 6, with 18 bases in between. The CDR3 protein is CASSQDRRRLVGNEQFF. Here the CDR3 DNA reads TGCGCCAGCAGCCAAGATAGACGGAGACTAGTGGGCAATGAGCAGTTCTTC.

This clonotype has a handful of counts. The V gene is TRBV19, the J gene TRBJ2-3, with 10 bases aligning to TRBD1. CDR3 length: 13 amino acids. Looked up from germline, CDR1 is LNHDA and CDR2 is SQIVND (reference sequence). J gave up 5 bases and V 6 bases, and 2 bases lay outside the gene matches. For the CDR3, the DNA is TGTGCCAGTAGCGGGACAGGGGAAGATACGCAGTATTTT. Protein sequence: CASSGTGEDTQYF.

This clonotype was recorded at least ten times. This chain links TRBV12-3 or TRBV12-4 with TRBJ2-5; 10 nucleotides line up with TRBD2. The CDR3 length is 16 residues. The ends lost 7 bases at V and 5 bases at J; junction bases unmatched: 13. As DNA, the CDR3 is TGTGCCAGCACCCCGGGTAGCGGGAGGTCGGGGGAGACCCAGTACTTC. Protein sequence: CASTPGSGRSGETQYF.

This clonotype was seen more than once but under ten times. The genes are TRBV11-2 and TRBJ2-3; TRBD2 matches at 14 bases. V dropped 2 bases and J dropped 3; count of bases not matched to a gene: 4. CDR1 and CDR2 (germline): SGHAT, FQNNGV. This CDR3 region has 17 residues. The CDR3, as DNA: TGTGCCAGCAGCTTAAGACTAGCGGGAGGGGGGACAGATACGCAGTATTTT. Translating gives CASSLRLAGGGTDTQYF.

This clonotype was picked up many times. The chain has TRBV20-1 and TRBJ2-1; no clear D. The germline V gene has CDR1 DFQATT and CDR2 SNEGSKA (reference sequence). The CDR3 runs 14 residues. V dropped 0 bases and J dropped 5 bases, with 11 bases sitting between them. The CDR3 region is CSARDLRLNNEQFF. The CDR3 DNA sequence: TGCAGTGCTAGAGATCTCCGGCTTAACAATGAGCAGTTCTTC.

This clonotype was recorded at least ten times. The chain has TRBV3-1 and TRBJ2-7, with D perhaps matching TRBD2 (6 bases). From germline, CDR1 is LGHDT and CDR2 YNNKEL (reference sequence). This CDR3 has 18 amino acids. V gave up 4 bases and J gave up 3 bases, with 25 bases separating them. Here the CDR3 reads CASSPAGRKSSGLYEQYF. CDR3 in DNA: TGTGCCAGCAGCCCAGCGGGTCGTAAATCCTCGGGTCTCTACGAGCAGTACTTC.

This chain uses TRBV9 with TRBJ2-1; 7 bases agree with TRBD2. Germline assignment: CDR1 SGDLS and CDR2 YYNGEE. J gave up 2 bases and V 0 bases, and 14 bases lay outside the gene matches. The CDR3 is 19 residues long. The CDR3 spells CASSVADWAGVFPYNEQFF. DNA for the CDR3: TGTGCCAGCAGCGTAGCTGATTGGGCGGGAGTGTTTCCCTACAATGAGCAGTTCTTC.

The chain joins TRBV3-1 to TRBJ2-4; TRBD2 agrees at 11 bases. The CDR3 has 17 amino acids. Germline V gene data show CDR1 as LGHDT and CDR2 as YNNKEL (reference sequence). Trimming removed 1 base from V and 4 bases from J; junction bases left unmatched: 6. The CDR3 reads CASSQVATSGRKNIQYF. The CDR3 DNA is TGTGCCAGCAGCCAAGTGGCCACTAGCGGGAGAAAAAACATTCAGTACTTC.

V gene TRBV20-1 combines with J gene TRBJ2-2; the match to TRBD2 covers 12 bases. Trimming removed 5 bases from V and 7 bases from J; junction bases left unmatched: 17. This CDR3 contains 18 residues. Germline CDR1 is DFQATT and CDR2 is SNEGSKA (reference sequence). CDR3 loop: CSADPGLAGPGRNGELFF. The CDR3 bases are TGCAGTGCTGATCCGGGACTAGCGGGCCCGGGCCGCAACGGGGAGCTGTTTTTT.